Shown below are 10 T cell receptor beta chains from a single sample sequenced in a study of CD8 T cells in Susac syndrome. Reverse transcription of roughly 0.5 to 1 ug RNA was carried out with random hexamers. TCRdb analysed the immunoSEQ multiplex PCR reads with MiXCR anew, one entry per CDR3 protein. Among about 200,000 distinct CDR3 sequences listed, under 97% were seen once. Sample: CD4+ T cells from PBMCs. The receptor source for this set is a human donor with multiple sclerosis.

V and J are TRBV5-6 and TRBJ1-1; a possible D gene is TRBD1 (5 bases). The ends were cut back, 0 bases at V and 0 bases at J, with 6 bases in the middle. Germline V gives CDR1 SGHDT, CDR2 YYEEEE. This CDR3 has 14 amino acids. In DNA form, the CDR3 reads TGTGCCAGCAGCTTGGGGACAATGAACACTGAAGCTTTCTTT. Translating gives CASSLGTMNTEAFF.

This clonotype was seen once. The chain employs TRBV30 and TRBJ2-7, with D perhaps TRBD2 (6 bases). CDR1 GTSNPN and CDR2 SVGIG come from the germline V gene (reference sequence). Trimming left V 1 base short and J 7 bases short, with 23 bases between. The CDR3 loop spans 16 amino acids. The CDR3 loop reads CAWSAPGRIGLPEQYF. The CDR3 DNA follows: TGTGCCTGGAGTGCGCCAGGGAGGATAGGACTGCCAGAGCAGTACTTC.

The chain carries TRBV15 and TRBJ1-1; no reliable D call. The CDR3 totals 15 residues. The ends were cut back, 5 bases at V and 0 bases at J, with 13 bases in the middle. Germline V CDR1 and CDR2: LNHNV, YYDKDF (reference sequence). The DNA of the CDR3 is TGTGCCACCAGCTCCCGAGGGTTAATGAACACTGAAGCTTTCTTT. It translates to CATSSRGLMNTEAFF.

The rearrangement uses TRBV30 and TRBJ2-3, with D possibly matching TRBD2 (6 bases). Trimming left V 5 bases short and J 6 bases short, with 18 bases between. The CDR3 consists of 14 residues. From germline, CDR1 is GTSNPN and CDR2 SVGIG (reference sequence). CDR3 in amino acids: CAWAVGGALDTQYF. DNA for the CDR3: TGTGCCTGGGCGGTCGGCGGGGCATTGGATACGCAGTATTTT.

The rearrangement uses TRBV19 and TRBJ1-5, with 7 bases identical to TRBD1. Per the germline V gene, CDR1 is LNHDA and CDR2 is SQIVND (reference sequence). Unmatched junction bases numbered 12, after V lost 4 bases and J lost 0 bases. CDR3 length: 18 amino acids. DNA for the CDR3: TGTGCCAGTAGTAATACAGGGGCGCGAGCGTATAGCAATCAGCCCCAGCATTTT. Encoded protein: CASSNTGARAYSNQPQHF.

CDR3 nucleotide sequence: TGCAGTGCTAGACGAGATACAGGGGGCTATGGCTACACCTTC. As protein: CSARRDTGGYGYTF. The chain links TRBV20-1 to TRBJ1-2; the match to TRBD1 covers 8 bases. The V segment lost 2 bases and the J segment 4 bases; nucleotides outside the gene matches: 6. CDR3 length: 14 residues. CDR1 and CDR2 from the germline V gene are DFQATT and SNEGSKA (reference sequence).

This chain joins TRBV7-3 and TRBJ2-2, with a tentative D call TRBD2 (6 bases). The CDR3 extends over 14 amino acids. Germline loops: CDR1 SGHTA, CDR2 FQGTGA. Deletions cut 5 bases from V and 5 bases from J, with 12 bases between. The DNA for the CDR3 is TGTGCCAGCAGCACGGGACTCGCGACCGGGGAGCTGTTTTTT. Its protein product is CASSTGLATGELFF.

The rearrangement links TRBV28 to TRBJ1-1, with D tentatively TRBD1 (5 bases). The CDR3 length is 11 residues. V dropped 5 bases and J dropped 8 bases, with 9 bases sitting between them. The germline gives CDR1 MDHEN, CDR2 SYDVKM. CDR3 residues: CASSPGREAFF. The CDR3 DNA sequence: TGTGCCAGCAGTCCGGGACGAGAAGCTTTCTTT.

This clonotype appeared a few times. The chain is built from TRBV29-1 and TRBJ1-2, with a possible D match to TRBD1 (6 bases). The CDR3 runs 12 residues. CDR1 SQVTM and CDR2 ANQGSEA come from the germline V gene. V was trimmed by 4 bases and J by 5 bases, leaving 11 bases between them. CDR3 amino acids: CSVGGGLYGYTF. DNA for the CDR3: TGCAGCGTTGGGGGGGGGCTTTATGGCTACACCTTC.

The J gene is TRBJ2-5, the V gene TRBV18; TRBD2 is a possible D gene (7 bases). V was clipped by 8 bases and J by 1 base, with 11 bases between them. This CDR3 spans 13 amino acids. CDR1 KGHSH and CDR2 LQKENI come from the germline V gene. In DNA, the CDR3 is TGTGCCAGCCGCGGGGGCCCCCAAGAGACCCAGTACTTC. Its translation: CASRGGPQETQYF.